Only a few counts were recorded for the clone carrying this T cell receptor (beta chain). The antigen remains unidentified. The data originate from a study of beta chain features in type 1 diabetes. Study outcomes and limitations: There was no resolution here of whether HLA type influences TCRB rearrangement.

Sequencing targeted expressed TCRB transcripts, as all isolated RNA had been reverse transcribed. Profiled with immunoSEQ multiplex PCR; TCRdb holds only in-frame clones, not every one. This table has 600,000 to 650,000 clones, about 16% appearing once. Trimming left V 7 bases short and J 4 bases short, with 17 bases between. CDR3 length: 15 residues. The germline V gene encodes CDR1 SNHLY and CDR2 FYNNEI. The source of this sequence is a man aged 18 to 29 in good health. This chain uses TRBV2 with TRBJ1-5; weak D call: TRBD1 (5 bases). The sample consisted of naive CD4+ T cells from blood. CDR3 in DNA: TGTGCCAGCATCCTGGGCGGGGGTCGGAATCAGCCCCAGCATTTT. Amino acid sequence: CASILGGGRNQPQHF. The full variable domain, its missing parts supplied by reference TRBV2 and TRBJ1-5, is EPEVTQTPSHQVTQMGQEVILRCVPISNHLYFYWYRQILGQKVEFLVSFYNNEISEKSEIFDDQFSVERPDGSNFTLKIRSTKLEDSAMYFCASILGGGRNQPQHFGDGTRLSIL.